This TCR beta chain came from a study of T cell changes during pregnancy in multiple sclerosis. Some clones are missing from TCRdb's copy, which holds only in-frame ones; the method was immunoSEQ multiplex PCR. The sample lists more than 80,000 clones; 91% were seen once. The V end lost 2 bases, the J end lost 8 bases, and 12 bases lay between the germline ends. The CDR3 totals 13 residues. Germline V gene sequence: CDR1 MNHNY, CDR2 SVGAGI (reference sequence). The source was peripheral blood, collected before pregnancy. This chain joins TRBV6-6 and TRBJ1-2; no reliable D call. This TCR was sampled from a female donor with multiple sclerosis, enrolled in a pregnancy study. For the CDR3, the DNA is TGTGCCAGCAGTTACGACACTCTACGAGGCTACACCTTC. It yields the protein CASSYDTLRGYTF.